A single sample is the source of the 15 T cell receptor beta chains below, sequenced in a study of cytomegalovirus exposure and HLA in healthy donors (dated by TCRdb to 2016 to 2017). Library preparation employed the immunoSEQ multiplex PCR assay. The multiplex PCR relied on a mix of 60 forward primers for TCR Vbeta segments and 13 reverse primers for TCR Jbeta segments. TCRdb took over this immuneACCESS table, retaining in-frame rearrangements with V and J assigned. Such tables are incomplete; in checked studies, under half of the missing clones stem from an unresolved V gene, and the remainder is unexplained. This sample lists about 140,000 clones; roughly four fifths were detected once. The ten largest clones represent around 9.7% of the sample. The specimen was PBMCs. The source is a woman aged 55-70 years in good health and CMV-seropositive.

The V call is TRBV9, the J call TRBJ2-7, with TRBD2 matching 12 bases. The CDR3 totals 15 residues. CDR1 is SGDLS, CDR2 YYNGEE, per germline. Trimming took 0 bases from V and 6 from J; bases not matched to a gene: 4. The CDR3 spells CASSVGLAGEVEQYF. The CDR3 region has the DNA TGTGCCAGCAGCGTAGGACTAGCGGGAGAGGTCGAGCAGTACTTC.

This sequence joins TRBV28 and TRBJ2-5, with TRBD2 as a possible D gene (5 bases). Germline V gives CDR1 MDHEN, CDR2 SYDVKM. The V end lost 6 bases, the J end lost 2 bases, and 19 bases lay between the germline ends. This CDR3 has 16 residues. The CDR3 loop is CASSPRSGIRQETQYF. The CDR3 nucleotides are TGTGCCAGCAGCCCCCGCTCGGGGATCAGACAAGAGACCCAGTACTTC.

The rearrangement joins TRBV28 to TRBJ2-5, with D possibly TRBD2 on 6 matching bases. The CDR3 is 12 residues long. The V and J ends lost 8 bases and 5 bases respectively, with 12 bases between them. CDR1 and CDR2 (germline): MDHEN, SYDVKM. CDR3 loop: CASGLAGETQYF. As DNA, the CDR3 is TGTGCCAGCGGCCTGGCGGGGGAGACCCAGTACTTC.

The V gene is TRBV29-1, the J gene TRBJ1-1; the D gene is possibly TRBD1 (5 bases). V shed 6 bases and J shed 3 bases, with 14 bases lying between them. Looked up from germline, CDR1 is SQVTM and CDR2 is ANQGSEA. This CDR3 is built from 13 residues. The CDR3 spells CSVHKGTHTEAFF. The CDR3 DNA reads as TGCAGCGTGCATAAGGGGACTCACACTGAAGCTTTCTTT.

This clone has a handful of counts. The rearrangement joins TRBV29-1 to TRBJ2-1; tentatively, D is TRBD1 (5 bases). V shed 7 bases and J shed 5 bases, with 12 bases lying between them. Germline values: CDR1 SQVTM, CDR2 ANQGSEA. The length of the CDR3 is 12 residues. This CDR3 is CSGEDINNEQFF. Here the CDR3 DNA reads TGCAGCGGAGAGGACATTAACAATGAGCAGTTCTTC.

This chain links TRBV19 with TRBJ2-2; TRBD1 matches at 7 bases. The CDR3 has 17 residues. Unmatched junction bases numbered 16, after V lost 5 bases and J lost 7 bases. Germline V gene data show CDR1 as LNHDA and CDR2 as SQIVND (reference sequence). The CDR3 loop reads CASSPRPIQGSGGELFF. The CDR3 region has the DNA TGTGCCAGTAGTCCCCGGCCAATACAGGGGTCCGGCGGGGAGCTGTTTTTT.

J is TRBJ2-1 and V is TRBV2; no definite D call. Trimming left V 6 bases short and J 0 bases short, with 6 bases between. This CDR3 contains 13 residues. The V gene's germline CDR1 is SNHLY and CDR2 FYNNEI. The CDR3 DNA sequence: TGTGCCAGCAGGGAGAGCTCCTACAATGAGCAGTTCTTC. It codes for CASRESSYNEQFF.

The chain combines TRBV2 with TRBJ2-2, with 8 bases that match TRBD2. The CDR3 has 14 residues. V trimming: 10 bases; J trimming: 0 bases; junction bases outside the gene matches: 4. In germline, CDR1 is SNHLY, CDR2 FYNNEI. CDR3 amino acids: CATLAGPNTGELFF. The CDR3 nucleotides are TGTGCCACTTTAGCGGGACCGAACACCGGGGAGCTGTTTTTT.

The CDR3 sequence is CASSEWANRNQPQHF. The CDR3 DNA is TGTGCCAGCAGTGAATGGGCCAATCGAAATCAGCCCCAGCATTTT. The V and J genes are TRBV2 and TRBJ1-5; D is unclear. This CDR3 spans 15 amino acids. The germline V gene encodes CDR1 SNHLY and CDR2 FYNNEI. Trimming took 2 bases from V and 4 from J, leaving 12 bases between them.

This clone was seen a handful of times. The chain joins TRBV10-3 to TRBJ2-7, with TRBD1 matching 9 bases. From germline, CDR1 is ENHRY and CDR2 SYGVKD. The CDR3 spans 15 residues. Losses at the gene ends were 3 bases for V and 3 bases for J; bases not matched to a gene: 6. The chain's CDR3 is CAISDTGQGVYEQYF. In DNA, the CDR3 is TGTGCCATCAGTGACACGGGACAGGGAGTCTACGAGCAGTACTTC.

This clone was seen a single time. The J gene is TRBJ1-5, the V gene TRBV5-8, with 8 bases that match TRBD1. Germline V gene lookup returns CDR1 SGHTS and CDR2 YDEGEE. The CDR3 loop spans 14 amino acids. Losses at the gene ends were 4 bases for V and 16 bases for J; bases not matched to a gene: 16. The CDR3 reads CASSKLMTGQEGHF. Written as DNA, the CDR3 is TGTGCCAGCAGCAAGCTTATGACGGGACAGGAGGGACATTTT.

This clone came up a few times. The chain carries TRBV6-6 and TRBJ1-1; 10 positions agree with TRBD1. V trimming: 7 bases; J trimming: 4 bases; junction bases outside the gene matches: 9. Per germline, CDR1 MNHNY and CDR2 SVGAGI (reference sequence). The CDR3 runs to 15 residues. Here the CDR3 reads CASKSSDRGRTEAFF. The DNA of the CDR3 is TGTGCCAGCAAATCATCCGACAGGGGGCGCACTGAAGCTTTCTTT.

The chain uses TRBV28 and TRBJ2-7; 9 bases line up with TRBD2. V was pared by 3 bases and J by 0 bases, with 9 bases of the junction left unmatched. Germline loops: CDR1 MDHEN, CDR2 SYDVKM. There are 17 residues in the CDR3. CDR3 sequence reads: CASSFKAGGPSSYEQYF. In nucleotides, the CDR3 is TGTGCCAGCAGTTTTAAGGCGGGAGGGCCTAGCTCCTACGAGCAGTACTTC.

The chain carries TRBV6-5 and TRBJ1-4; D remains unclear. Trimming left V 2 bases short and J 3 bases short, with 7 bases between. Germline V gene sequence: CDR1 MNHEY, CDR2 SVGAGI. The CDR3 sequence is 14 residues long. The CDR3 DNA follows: TGTGCCAGCAGTTACGGAGCCTCTAATGAAAAACTGTTTTTT. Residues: CASSYGASNEKLFF.

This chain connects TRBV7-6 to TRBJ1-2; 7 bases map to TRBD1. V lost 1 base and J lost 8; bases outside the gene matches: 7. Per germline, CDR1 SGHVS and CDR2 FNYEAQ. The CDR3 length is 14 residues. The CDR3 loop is CASSLVGGGDGYTF. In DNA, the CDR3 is TGTGCCAGCAGCTTAGTTGGAGGGGGCGACGGCTACACCTTC.